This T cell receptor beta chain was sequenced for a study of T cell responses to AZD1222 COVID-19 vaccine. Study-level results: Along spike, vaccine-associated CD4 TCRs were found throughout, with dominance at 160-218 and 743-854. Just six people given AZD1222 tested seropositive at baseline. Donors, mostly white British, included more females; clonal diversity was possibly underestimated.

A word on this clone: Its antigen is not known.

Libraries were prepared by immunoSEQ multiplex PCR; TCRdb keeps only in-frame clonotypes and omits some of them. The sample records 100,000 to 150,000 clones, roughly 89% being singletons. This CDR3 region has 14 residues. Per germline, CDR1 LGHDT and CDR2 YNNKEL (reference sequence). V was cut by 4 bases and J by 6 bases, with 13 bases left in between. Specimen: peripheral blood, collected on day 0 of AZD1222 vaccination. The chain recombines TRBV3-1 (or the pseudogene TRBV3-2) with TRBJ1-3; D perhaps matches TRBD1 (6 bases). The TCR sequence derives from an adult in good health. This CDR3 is CASSPRAGVNTIYF. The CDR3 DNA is TGTGCCAGCAGCCCCAGGGCAGGGGTAAACACCATATATTTT.